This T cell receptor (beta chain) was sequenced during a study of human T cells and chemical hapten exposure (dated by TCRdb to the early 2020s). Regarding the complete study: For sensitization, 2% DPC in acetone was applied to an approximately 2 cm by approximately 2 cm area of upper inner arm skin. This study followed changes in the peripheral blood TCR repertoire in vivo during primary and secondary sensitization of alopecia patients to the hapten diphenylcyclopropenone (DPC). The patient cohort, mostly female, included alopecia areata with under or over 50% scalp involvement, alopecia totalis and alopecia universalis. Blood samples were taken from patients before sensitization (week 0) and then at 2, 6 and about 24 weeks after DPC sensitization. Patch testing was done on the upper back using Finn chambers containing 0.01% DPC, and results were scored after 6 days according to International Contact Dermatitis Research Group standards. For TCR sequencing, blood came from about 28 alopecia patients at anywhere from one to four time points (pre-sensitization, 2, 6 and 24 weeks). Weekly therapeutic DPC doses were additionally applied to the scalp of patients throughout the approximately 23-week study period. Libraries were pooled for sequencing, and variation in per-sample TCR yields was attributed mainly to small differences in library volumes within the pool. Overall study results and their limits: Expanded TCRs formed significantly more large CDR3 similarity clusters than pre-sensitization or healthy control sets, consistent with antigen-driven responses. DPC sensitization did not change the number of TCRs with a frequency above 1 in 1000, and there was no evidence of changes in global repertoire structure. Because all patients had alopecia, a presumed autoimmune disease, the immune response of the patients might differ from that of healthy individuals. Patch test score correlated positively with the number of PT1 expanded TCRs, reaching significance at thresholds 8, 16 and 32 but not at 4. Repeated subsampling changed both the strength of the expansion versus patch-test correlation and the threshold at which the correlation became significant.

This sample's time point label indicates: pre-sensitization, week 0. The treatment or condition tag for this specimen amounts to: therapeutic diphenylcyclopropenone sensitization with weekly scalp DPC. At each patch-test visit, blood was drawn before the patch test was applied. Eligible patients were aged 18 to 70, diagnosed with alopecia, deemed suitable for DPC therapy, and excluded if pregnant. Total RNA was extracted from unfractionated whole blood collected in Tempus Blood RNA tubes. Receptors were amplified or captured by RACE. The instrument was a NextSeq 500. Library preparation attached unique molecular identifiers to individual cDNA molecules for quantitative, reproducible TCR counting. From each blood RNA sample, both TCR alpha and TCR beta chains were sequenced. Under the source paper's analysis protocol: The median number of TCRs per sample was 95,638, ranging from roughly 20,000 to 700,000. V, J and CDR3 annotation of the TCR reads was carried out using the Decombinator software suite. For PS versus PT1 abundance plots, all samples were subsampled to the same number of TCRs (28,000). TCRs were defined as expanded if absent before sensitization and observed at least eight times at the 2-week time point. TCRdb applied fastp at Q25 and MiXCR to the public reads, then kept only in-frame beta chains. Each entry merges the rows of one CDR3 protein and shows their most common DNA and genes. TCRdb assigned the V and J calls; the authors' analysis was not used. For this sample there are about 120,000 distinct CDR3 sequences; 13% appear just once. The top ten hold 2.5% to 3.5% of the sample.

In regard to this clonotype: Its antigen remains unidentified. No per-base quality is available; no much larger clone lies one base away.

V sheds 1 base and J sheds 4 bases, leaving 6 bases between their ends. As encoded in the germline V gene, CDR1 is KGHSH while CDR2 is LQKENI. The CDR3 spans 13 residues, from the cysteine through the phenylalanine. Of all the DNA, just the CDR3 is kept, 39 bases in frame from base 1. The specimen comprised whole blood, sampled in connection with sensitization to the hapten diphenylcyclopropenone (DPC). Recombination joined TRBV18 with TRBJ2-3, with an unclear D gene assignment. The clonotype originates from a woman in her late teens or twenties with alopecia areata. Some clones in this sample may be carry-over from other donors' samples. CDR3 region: CASSPQKADTQYF. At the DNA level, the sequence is TGTGCCAGCTCACCACAAAAGGCAGATACGCAGTATTTT. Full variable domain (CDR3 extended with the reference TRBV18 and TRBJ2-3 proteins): NAGVMQNPRHLVRRRGQEARLRCSPMKGHSHVYWYRQLPEEGLKFMVYLQKENIIDESGMPKERFSAEFPKEGPSILRIQQVVRGDSAAYFCASSPQKADTQYFGPGTRLTVL.